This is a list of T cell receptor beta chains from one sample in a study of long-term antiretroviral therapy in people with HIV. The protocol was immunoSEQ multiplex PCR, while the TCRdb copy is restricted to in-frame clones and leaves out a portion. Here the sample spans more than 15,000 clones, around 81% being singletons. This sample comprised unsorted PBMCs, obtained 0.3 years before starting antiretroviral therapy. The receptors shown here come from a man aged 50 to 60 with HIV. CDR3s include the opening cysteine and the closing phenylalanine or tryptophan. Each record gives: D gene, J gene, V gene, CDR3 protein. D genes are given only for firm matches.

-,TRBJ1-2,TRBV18,CASSAEGANYGYTF
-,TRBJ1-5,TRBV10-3,CAISESPPRGDGQPQHF
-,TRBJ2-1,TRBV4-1,CASSQDLNLGPGNEQFF
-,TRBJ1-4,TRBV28,CASSGGPVGKLFF
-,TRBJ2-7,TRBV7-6,CASSFKGFSYEQYF
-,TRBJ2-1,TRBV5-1,CASSRGDSNEQFF
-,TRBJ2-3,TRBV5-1,CASRGGPGGTQYF
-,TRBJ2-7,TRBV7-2,CASSPSYEQYF
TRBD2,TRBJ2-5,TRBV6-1,CASTRGGLETQYF
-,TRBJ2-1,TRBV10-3,CAISALGGYNEQFF
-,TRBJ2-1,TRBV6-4,CASSDSTGDSNEQFF
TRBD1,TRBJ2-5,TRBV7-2,CASSSYRGETQYF
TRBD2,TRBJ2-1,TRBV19,CASSRLAGSSVGEQFF
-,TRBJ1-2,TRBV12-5,CASGLVLGVEGSRRYGYTF
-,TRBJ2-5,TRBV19,CASSIEPETQYF
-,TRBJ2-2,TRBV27,CASRLRGYELSTGELFF
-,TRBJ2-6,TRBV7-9,CASSSSYYRERDRANVLTF
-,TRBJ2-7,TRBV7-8,CASSLAPTGIYEQYF
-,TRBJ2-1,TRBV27,CASIPRGEQFF
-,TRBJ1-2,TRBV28,CASSRYGYTF
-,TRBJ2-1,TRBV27,CASRGYYSADNEQFF
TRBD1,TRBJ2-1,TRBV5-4,CASSALWDRGRDEQFF
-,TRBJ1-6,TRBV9,CASSVAGHYNSPLHF
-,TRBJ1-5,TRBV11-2,CASSLWGGGNQPQHF
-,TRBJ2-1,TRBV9,CASSVVGGPESWQFF
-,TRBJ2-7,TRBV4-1,CASSQDRASVEQYF
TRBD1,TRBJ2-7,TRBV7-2,CASSSAYGTGFKDDEQYF
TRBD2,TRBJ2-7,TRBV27,CASSPGLAGGIYEQYF
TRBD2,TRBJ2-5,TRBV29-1,CSVDLAEKETQYF